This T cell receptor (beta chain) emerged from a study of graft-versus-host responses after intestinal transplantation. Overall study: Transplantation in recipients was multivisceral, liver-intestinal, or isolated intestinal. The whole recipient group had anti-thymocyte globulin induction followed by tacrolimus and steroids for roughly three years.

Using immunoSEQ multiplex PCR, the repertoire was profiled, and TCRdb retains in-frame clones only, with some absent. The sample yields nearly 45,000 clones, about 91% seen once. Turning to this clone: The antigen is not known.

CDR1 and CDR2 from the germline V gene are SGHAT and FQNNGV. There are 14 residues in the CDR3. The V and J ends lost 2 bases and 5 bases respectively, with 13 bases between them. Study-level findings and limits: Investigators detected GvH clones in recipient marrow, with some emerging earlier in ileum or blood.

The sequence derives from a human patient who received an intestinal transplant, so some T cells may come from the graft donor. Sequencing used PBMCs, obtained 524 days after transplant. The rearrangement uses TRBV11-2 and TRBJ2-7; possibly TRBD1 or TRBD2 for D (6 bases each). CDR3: CASSLSGGADEQYF. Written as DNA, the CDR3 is TGTGCCAGCAGCTTATCCGGGGGCGCGGACGAGCAGTACTTC. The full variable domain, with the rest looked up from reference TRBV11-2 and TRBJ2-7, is EAGVAQSPRYKIIEKRQSVAFWCNPISGHATLYWYQQILGQGPKLLIQFQNNGVVDDSQLPKDRFSAERLKGVDSTLKIQPAKLEDSAVYLCASSLSGGADEQYFGPGTRLTVT.